The clone carrying this T cell receptor (beta chain) was found a few times. Per germline, CDR1 MGHDK and CDR2 SYGVNS. The CDR3 runs to 13 residues. V dropped 6 bases and J dropped 7; count of bases not matched to a gene: 7. The data belong to a study of T cell changes during pregnancy in multiple sclerosis. Sequencing was performed with immunoSEQ multiplex PCR; in TCRdb, only in-frame clones are kept and a portion is missing. The sample has some 77,000 clones, approximately 89% seen once. Sample: peripheral blood, taken before pregnancy. This receptor was identified in a female donor with multiple sclerosis, enrolled in a pregnancy study. The chain uses TRBV25-1 and TRBJ1-2, with 8 bases that match TRBD1. The CDR3 region is CASSLRGHRGYTF. DNA for the CDR3: TGTGCCAGCAGCCTCAGGGGGCATCGTGGCTACACCTTC.